This T cell receptor (beta chain) was sequenced in a study of cytomegalovirus exposure and HLA in healthy donors. Study outcomes and limitations: Analyses of presence/absence relied on an assumption of roughly uniform sequencing depth across donors. Cytomegalovirus association was assigned to approximately 180 TCR beta chains.

There are 14 residues in the CDR3. Germline V gene sequence: CDR1 MDHEN, CDR2 SYDVKM. The trim removed 5 bases at V and 3 bases at J, leaving 3 bases unmatched. The primer mix had 60 Vbeta and 13 Jbeta primers. Only in-frame clones appear in the TCRdb table, and some are missing; sequencing was by immunoSEQ multiplex PCR. The repertoire table contains 150,000 to 250,000 clones. Concerning this clone: Antigen specificity is unknown.

This clonotype originated in a boy aged 10-17 years in good health and CMV-seronegative. This chain joins TRBV28 and TRBJ2-7; TRBD2 agrees at 11 bases. The sample comprised PBMCs. CDR3 amino acids: CASSRLAGFYEQYF. The CDR3 coding sequence is TGTGCCAGCAGTCGACTAGCGGGGTTCTACGAGCAGTACTTC.